This TCR beta chain was captured in a study of shared clonotypes between healthy human individuals. Every subset's genomic DNA went evenly onto several immunoSEQ plates. Authors' data handling: As immunoSEQ supplied junction-only sequences (without quality scores), filtering differed. Produced via immunoSEQ multiplex PCR; TCRdb's table is partial and in-frame only. V, J and clone size were drawn from that table, and D and trimming were deduced from the DNA. The sample includes about 700,000 clones, around 74% seen only once; the top ten take less than 2%. There are 13 residues in the CDR3. The V gene lost 11 bases and the J gene lost 3 bases, with 14 bases spanning the gap. In germline, CDR1 is SNHLY, CDR2 FYNNEI.

The sample consisted of memory CD4+ T cells sorted from blood. Documented subset: CD45RA-negative fraction. The chain is built from TRBV2 and TRBJ1-5; D gene uncertain. This receptor was identified in a woman aged 25 to 45 in good health. CDR3 coding DNA: TGTGCCGGTTCGGACGGAAACAATCAGCCCCAGCATTTT. Protein sequence: CAGSDGNNQPQHF.